These 11 T cell receptor beta chains were all obtained from the same sample, sequenced in a study of OX40 agonist ivuxolimab in advanced cancers. Produced via immunoSEQ multiplex PCR; TCRdb's table is partial and in-frame only. The repertoire holds approximately 89,000 clones, with roughly 85% as singletons. The sample in question was CD4+ or CD8+ T cells sorted from blood, obtained in a trial of the OX40 agonist ivuxolimab. The source is an adult with an advanced solid tumor such as melanoma, head and neck, liver or kidney cancer.

The CDR3: CASSFVPGSTEAFF. The DNA of the CDR3 is TGTGCCAGCAGCTTTGTCCCCGGGAGCACTGAAGCTTTCTTT. This chain links TRBV5-4 with TRBJ1-1; D uncertain. The CDR3 covers 14 residues. Germline CDR1 SGHNT, CDR2 YYREEE (reference sequence). V shed 2 bases and J shed 4 bases, with 12 bases lying between them.

The V and J genes are TRBV11-3 and TRBJ2-5, with D maybe TRBD2 (6 bases). The germline V and J ends were trimmed by 5 bases and 5 bases, with 15 bases remaining between them. Per germline, CDR1 SGHNT and CDR2 YENEEA. CDR3 length: 14 residues. The CDR3 here is CASSDTLASETQYF. As DNA, the CDR3 is TGTGCCAGCAGCGACACCCTAGCGTCGGAGACCCAGTACTTC.

The chain uses TRBV5-6 and TRBJ1-1, with 8 bases fitting TRBD1. J gave up 8 bases and V 4 bases, and 13 bases lay outside the gene matches. Germline values: CDR1 SGHDT, CDR2 YYEEEE. The CDR3 has 15 residues. CDR3: CASSILDRELGEAFF. DNA of the CDR3: TGTGCCAGCAGCATATTGGACAGGGAGCTTGGCGAAGCTTTCTTT.

This clone was detected only once. This chain joins TRBV10-3 and TRBJ2-3; 11 nucleotides line up with TRBD1. The junction had 4 bases not matched to a gene; V was cut back by 3 bases and J by 2 bases. From germline, CDR1 is ENHRY and CDR2 SYGVKD. The CDR3 covers 16 residues. Here the CDR3 reads CAISDGTGGNTDTQYF. In DNA form, the CDR3 reads TGTGCCATCAGTGACGGGACAGGGGGGAACACAGATACGCAGTATTTT.

This clone occurred once. CDR3 bases: TGTGCCAGTAGAGGGACAGGGAGAAATCAGCCCCAGCATTTT. Amino acid sequence: CASRGTGRNQPQHF. V and J are TRBV19 and TRBJ1-5; TRBD1 agrees at 9 bases. The CDR3 spans 14 residues. J was trimmed by 4 bases and V by 6 bases; bases with no gene match: 4. CDR1 and CDR2 from the germline V gene are LNHDA and SQIVND (reference sequence).

The chain links TRBV5-1 to TRBJ1-5, with 9 positions matching TRBD1. Germline values: CDR1 SGHRS, CDR2 YFSETQ. The CDR3 is 13 amino acids. V lost 3 bases, J lost 6 bases, and 1 base stayed unmatched. For the CDR3, the DNA is TGCGCCAGCAGCTCGGGACAGGGTCAGCCCCAGCATTTT. This translates into CASSSGQGQPQHF.

V gene TRBV5-1 combines with J gene TRBJ1-1, with 8 bases aligning to TRBD1. This CDR3 spans 14 amino acids. Losses at the gene ends were 3 bases for V and 1 base for J; bases not matched to a gene: 2. Germline lookup yields CDR1 SGHRS and CDR2 YFSETQ. This CDR3 is CASSSGTGNTEAFF. The CDR3 DNA reads TGCGCCAGCAGCTCTGGGACAGGGAACACTGAAGCTTTCTTT.

The chain recombines TRBV5-4 with TRBJ2-2, with D possibly matching TRBD1 (6 bases). The CDR3 is 15 residues long. CDR1 is SGHNT, CDR2 YYREEE, per germline (reference sequence). V was shortened by 6 bases and J by 3 bases, with 15 bases between the two germline ends. The CDR3 nucleotides read TGTGCCAGCACCACGCGACAGGAGGACACCGGGGAGCTGTTTTTT. The encoded protein is CASTTRQEDTGELFF.

CDR3 coding DNA: TGTGCCAGCAGCATCCGGGACAGGGATGACGGCTACACCTTC. Encoded protein: CASSIRDRDDGYTF. V usage is TRBV7-9 and J usage is TRBJ1-2; 9 bases fit TRBD1. The CDR3 consists of 14 residues. Trimming at V came to 5 bases and at J to 8 bases, leaving 9 bases not matched to a gene. Per the germline V gene, CDR1 is SEHNR and CDR2 is FQNEAQ (reference sequence).

This sequence joins TRBV27 and TRBJ1-6; D call uncertain. Germline CDR1 and CDR2: MNHEY and SMNVEV (reference sequence). This CDR3 has 12 amino acids. V was clipped by 3 bases and J by 10 bases, with 7 bases between them. In DNA form, the CDR3 reads TGTGCCAGCAGTTTTCGTTTATCACCCCTCCACTTT. The encoded protein is CASSFRLSPLHF.

The chain has TRBV4-3 and TRBJ2-7, with D maybe TRBD1 (7 bases). The CDR3 extends over 17 amino acids. The germline V gene has CDR1 LGHNA and CDR2 YSLEER. V dropped 0 bases and J dropped 6 bases, with 21 bases sitting between them. The CDR3 spells CASSQEYIRRGRAEQYF. The CDR3 DNA follows: TGCGCCAGCAGCCAAGAGTATATCAGGAGGGGGCGCGCCGAGCAGTACTTC.